These T cell receptor beta chains were read from a single sample in a study of blood T cell repertoires in COVID-19. The method was immunoSEQ multiplex PCR; TCRdb's version includes in-frame clones alone and lacks a portion of them. The sample contains more than 150,000 clones, about 85% of which appear only once. The sequenced sample was peripheral blood. Receptors were obtained from a woman of 80 years or more with acute or convalescent COVID-19. Both conserved end residues are trimmed from each CDR3.

V	J	CDR3
TRBV5-1	TRBJ1-1	ASRRDYGGTEAF
TRBV10-3	TRBJ1-2	AISAWDRRAST
TRBV9	TRBJ2-1	ASSPSGLAGVHEQF
TRBV5-1	TRBJ1-6	ASSYGTRDGSPLH
TRBV6-6	TRBJ1-3	ASSYAVARGNTIY
TRBV19	TRBJ1-6	ASSIPPGGSSLPPLH
TRBV5-1	TRBJ2-7	ASSLGGTGKYEQY
TRBV6-6	TRBJ2-2	ASSIAGGPAGELF
TRBV19	TRBJ1-1	ASSTPRVGTEAF
TRBV3-1/TRBV3-2	TRBJ2-2	ASSQDLGDGELF
TRBV7-2	TRBJ1-1	ASRVSRSRDTEAF
TRBV5-1	TRBJ2-3	ASSRTSGVSTDTQY
TRBV5-1	TRBJ2-3	ASSGTGGDTQY
TRBV18	TRBJ1-1	ASSSTGPTEAF
TRBV30	TRBJ2-1	AWSVHSGYNEQF
TRBV4-1	TRBJ2-3	ASSQDLGKADTQY
TRBV5-1	TRBJ1-4	ASSSQGVFNEKLF